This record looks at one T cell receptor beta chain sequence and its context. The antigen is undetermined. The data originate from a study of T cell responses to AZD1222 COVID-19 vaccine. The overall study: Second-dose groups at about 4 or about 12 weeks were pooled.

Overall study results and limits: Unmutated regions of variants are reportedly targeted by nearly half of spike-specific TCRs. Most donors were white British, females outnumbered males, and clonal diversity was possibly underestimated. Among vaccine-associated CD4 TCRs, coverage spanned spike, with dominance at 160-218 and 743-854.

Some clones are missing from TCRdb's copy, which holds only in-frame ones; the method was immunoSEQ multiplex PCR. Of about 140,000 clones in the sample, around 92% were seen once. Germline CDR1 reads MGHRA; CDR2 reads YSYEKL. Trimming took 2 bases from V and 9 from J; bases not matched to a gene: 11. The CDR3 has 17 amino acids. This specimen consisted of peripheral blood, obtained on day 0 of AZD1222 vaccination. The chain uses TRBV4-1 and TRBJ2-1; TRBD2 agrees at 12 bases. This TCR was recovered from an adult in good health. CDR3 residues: CASSQSGASGGAGEQFF. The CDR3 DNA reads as TGCGCCAGCAGCCAATCTGGAGCTAGCGGGGGGGCGGGTGAGCAGTTCTTC.